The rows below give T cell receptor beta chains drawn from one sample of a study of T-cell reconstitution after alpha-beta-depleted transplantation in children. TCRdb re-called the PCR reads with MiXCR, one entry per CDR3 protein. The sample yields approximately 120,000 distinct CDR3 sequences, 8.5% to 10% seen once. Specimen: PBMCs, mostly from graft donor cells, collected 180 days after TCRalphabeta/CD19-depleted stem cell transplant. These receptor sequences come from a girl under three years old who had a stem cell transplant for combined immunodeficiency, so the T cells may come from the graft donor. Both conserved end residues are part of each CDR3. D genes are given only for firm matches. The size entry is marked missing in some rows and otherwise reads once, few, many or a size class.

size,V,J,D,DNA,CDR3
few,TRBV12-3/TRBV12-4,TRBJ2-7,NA,TGTGCCAGCAGTTCCAGCCTCGACAGATCCTACGAGCAGTACTTC,CASSSSLDRSYEQYF
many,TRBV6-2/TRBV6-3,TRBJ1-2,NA,TGTGCCAGCAGTTACTCCTCAAACTATGGCTACACCTTC,CASSYSSNYGYTF
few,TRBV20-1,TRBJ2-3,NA,TGCAGTGCTGGTTTGTCGAGATTCACAGATACGCAGTATTTT,CSAGLSRFTDTQYF
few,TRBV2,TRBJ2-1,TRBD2,TGTGCCAGCAGTGTAGGCCTAGCGGGGGGGAACAATGAGCAGTTCTTC,CASSVGLAGGNNEQFF
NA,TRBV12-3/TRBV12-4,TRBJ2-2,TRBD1,TGTGCCAGCAGTTTAGGACAGGGGGAGTTGGTAGGGGAGCTGTTTTTT,CASSLGQGELVGELFF
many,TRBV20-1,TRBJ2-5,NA,TGCAGTGCTCCCACGGGACTCCCGCGGGAGACCCAGTACTTC,CSAPTGLPRETQYF
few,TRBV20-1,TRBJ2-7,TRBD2,TGCAGTGCCCTCCGGATCGGGACTAGCGGGACTGTCGGTGAGCAGTACTTC,CSALRIGTSGTVGEQYF
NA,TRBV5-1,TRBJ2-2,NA,TGCGCCAGCAGCTCGGACAGAGGGGCGGATGGAACAGGCGGGGAGCTGTTTTTT,CASSSDRGADGTGGELFF
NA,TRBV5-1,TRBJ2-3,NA,TGCGCCAGCAGCCTCCAGAGCTCCAGGGGTACGCAGTATTTT,CASSLQSSRGTQYF
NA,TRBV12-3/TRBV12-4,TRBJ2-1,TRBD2,TGTGCCAGCAGTGCCCAAGCGGGAGGGCCTTCGTTCTTC,CASSAQAGGPSFF
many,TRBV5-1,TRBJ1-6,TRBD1,TGCGCCAGCAGCTTACCGAGACAGGGGATTAATTCACCCCTCCACTTT,CASSLPRQGINSPLHF
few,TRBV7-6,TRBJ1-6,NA,TGTGCCATCAGAACCCACACCAATTCACCCCTCCACTTT,CAIRTHTNSPLHF
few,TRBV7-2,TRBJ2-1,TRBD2,TGTGCCAGCAGCTTAGCTAGCGGGAGCCCTTTATATTACAATGAGCAGTTCTTC,CASSLASGSPLYYNEQFF
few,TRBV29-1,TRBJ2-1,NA,TGCAGCGTTACGGGGGTATTGGTCAACAATGAGCAGTTCTTC,CSVTGVLVNNEQFF
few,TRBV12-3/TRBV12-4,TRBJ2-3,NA,TGTGCCAGCAGCGCAGCCAGTGGAGATACGCAGTATTTT,CASSAASGDTQYF